This TCR beta chain is drawn from a study of cytomegalovirus exposure and HLA in healthy donors. Per germline, CDR1 ENHRY and CDR2 SYGVKD. The length of the CDR3 is 15 residues. Trimming took off 0 bases at V and 1 base at J, with 6 bases between the two ends. In the PCR, 60 Vbeta and 13 Jbeta primers were used. Produced via immunoSEQ multiplex PCR; TCRdb's table is partial and in-frame only. In the table there are roughly 120,000 clones, nearly 70% of which are singletons. In this sample, this clone turned up a few times. Material for sequencing was PBMCs. This rearrangement joins TRBV10-3 to TRBJ1-4; D gene unclear. The clonotype was recovered from a woman in her seventies in good health and CMV-seropositive. CDR3 sequence: CAISESWRTNEKLFF. The CDR3 DNA reads TGTGCCATCAGTGAGTCGTGGAGAACTAATGAAAAACTGTTTTTT.